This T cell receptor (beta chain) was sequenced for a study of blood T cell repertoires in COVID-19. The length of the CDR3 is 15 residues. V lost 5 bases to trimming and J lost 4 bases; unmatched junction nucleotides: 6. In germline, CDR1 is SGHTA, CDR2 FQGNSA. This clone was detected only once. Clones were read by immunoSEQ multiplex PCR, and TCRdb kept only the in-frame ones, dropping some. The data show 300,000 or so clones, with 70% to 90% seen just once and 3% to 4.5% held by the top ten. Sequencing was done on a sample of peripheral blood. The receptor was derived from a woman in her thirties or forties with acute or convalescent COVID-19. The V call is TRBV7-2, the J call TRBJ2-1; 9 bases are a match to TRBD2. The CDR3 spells CASSQDSGGYNEQFF. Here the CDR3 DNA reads TGTGCCAGCAGCCAGGACAGCGGGGGGTACAATGAGCAGTTCTTC.